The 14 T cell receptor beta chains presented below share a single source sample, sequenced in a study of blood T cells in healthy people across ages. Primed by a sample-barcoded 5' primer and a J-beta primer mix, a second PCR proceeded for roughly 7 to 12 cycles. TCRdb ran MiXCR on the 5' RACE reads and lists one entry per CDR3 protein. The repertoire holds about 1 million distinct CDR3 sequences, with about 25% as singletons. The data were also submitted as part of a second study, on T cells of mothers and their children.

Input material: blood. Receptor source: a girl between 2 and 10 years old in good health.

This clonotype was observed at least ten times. CDR3: CASSQDSGSTQYF. CDR3 bases: TGCGCCAGCAGCCAAGATTCAGGGAGTACGCAGTATTTT. The J gene is TRBJ2-3, the V gene TRBV4-3; D is perhaps TRBD1 or TRBD2 (5 bases each). The V gene lost 0 bases and the J gene lost 8 bases, with 9 bases spanning the gap. The CDR3 length is 13 residues. Germline V gene lookup returns CDR1 LGHNA and CDR2 YSLEER.

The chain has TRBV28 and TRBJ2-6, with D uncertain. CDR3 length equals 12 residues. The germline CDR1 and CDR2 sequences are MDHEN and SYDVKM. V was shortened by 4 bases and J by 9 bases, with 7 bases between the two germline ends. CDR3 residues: CASSYFGNVLTF. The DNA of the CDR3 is TGTGCCAGCAGTTACTTTGGCAACGTCCTGACTTTC.

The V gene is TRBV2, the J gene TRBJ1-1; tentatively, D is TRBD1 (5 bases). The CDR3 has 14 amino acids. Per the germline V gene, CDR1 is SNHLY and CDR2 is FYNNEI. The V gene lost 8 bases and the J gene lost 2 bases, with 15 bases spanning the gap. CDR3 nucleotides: TGTGCCAGCCCTGTGGAGGGGCAAAACACTGAAGCTTTCTTT. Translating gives CASPVEGQNTEAFF.

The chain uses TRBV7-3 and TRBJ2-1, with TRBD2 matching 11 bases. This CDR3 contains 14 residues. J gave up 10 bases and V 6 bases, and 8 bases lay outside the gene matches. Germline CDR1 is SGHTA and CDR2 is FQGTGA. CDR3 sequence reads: CASSSTSGSGEQFF. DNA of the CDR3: TGTGCCAGCAGTTCAACTAGCGGGAGTGGCGAGCAGTTCTTC.

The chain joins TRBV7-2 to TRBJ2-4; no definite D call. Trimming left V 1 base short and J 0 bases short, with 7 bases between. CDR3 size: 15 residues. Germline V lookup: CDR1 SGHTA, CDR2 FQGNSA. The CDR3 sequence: CASSLEWLAKNIQYF. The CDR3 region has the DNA TGTGCCAGCAGCTTAGAATGGCTAGCCAAAAACATTCAGTACTTC.

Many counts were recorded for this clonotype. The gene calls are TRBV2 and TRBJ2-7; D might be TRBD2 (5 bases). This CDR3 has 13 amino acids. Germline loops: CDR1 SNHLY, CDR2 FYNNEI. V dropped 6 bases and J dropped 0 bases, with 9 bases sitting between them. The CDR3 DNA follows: TGTGCCAGCAGGAGTGGGAGCTCCTACGAGCAGTACTTC. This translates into CASRSGSSYEQYF.

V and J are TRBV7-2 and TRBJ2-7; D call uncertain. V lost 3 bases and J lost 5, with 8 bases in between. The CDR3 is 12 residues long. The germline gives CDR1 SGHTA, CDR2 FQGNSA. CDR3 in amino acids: CASSFNRDEQYF. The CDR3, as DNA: TGTGCCAGCAGCTTTAATCGGGACGAGCAGTACTTC. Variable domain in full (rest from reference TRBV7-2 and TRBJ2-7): GAGVSQSPSNKVTEKGKDVELRCDPISGHTALYWYRQSLGQGLEFLIYFQGNSAPDKSGLPSDRFSAERTGGSVSTLTIQRTQQEDSAVYLCASSFNRDEQYFGPGTRLTVT.

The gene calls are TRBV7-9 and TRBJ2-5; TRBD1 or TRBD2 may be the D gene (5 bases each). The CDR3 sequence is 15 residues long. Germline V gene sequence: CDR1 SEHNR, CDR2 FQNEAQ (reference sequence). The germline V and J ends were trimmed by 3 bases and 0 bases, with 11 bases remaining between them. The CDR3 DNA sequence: TGTGCCAGCAGCTTTTCGGGACCGAACCAAGAGACCCAGTACTTC. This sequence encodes CASSFSGPNQETQYF.

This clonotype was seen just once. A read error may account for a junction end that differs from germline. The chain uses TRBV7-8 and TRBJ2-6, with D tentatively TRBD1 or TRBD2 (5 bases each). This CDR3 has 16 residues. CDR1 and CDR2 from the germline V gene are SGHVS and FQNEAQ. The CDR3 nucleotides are TGTGCCAGCAGCCTTATAGAGGGAAGAGGGGCCAACGCCCTGACTTTC. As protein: CASSLIEGRGANALTF.

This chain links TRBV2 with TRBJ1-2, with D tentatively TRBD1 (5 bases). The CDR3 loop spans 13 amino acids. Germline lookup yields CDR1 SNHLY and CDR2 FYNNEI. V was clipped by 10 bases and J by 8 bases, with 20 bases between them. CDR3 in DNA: TGTGCCATCCAGGACATTTCCGCTAGGGGCTACACCTTC. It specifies CAIQDISARGYTF.

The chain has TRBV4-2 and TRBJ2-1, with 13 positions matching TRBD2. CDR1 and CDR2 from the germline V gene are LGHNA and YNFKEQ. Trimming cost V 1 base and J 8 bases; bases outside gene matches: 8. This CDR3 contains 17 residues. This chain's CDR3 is CASSQAPLAGGSHEQFF. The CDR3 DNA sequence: TGTGCCAGCAGCCAAGCCCCACTAGCGGGAGGGAGTCATGAGCAGTTCTTC.

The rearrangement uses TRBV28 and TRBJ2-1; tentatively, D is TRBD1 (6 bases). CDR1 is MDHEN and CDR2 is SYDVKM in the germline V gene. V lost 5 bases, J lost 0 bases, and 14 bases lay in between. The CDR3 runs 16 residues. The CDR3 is CASSTWTDISYNEQFF. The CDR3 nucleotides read TGTGCCAGCAGTACTTGGACAGATATCTCCTACAATGAGCAGTTCTTC.

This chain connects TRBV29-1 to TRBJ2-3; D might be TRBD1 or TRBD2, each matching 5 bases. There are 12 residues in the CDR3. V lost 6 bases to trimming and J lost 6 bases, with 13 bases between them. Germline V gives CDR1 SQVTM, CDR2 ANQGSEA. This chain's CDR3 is CSVGTTEDTQYF. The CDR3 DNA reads TGCAGCGTGGGGACCACCGAGGATACGCAGTATTTT.

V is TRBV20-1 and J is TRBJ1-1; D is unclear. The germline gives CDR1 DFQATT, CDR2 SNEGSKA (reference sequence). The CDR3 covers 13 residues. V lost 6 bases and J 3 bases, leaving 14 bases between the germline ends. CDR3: CSAPGERDTEAFF. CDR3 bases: TGCAGTGCCCCCGGTGAACGGGACACTGAAGCTTTCTTT.